The 7 T cell receptor beta chains given below trace back to one sample, sequenced in a study of blood T cell repertoires in COVID-19. TCRdb's table, derived via immunoSEQ multiplex PCR, lists solely in-frame clones and lacks some. The data show 46,000 or so clones, roughly nine tenths seen once. The sample was peripheral blood. These receptors all stem from a man between 65 and 85 years old with active COVID-19.

The chain employs TRBV6-5 and TRBJ2-7, with 7 positions matching TRBD2. This CDR3 has 14 residues. V lost 8 bases to trimming and J lost 0 bases; unmatched junction nucleotides: 7. Germline V gene lookup returns CDR1 MNHEY and CDR2 SVGAGI. The CDR3 bases are TGTGCCAGCGGGGGGGGAACTAGCTCCTACGAGCAGTACTTC. Its protein product is CASGGGTSSYEQYF.

The rearrangement links TRBV7-9 to TRBJ2-7, with TRBD1 as a possible D gene (5 bases). Trimming removed 5 bases at V and 3 bases at J, with 11 bases between. This CDR3 comprises 13 residues. In germline, CDR1 is SEHNR, CDR2 FQNEAQ (reference sequence). Here the CDR3 reads CASSPPTVYEQYF. CDR3 coding DNA: TGTGCCAGCAGCCCCCCGACAGTCTACGAGCAGTACTTC.

The chain employs TRBV25-1 and TRBJ1-2; D possibly corresponds to TRBD1 (5 bases). The CDR3 runs to 16 residues. The V gene's germline CDR1 is MGHDK and CDR2 SYGVNS. V lost 5 bases and J 1 base, leaving 17 bases between the germline ends. The CDR3 DNA is TGTGCCAGCAGTCCCTGGGAGGGGCTAGTTAACTATGGCTACACCTTC. Translated: CASSPWEGLVNYGYTF.

The chain is built from TRBV7-2 and TRBJ2-2; TRBD2 matches 7 bases. CDR3 length: 15 residues. V trimming: 3 bases; J trimming: 3 bases; junction bases outside the gene matches: 4. CDR1 is SGHTA and CDR2 is FQGNSA in the germline V gene. The CDR3: CASSFKGRDTGELFF. The CDR3 DNA reads TGTGCCAGCAGCTTCAAGGGGAGGGACACCGGGGAGCTGTTTTTT.

This clone has just one count. The rearrangement uses TRBV28 and TRBJ2-7, with 11 bases identical to TRBD2. CDR3 length equals 14 residues. Germline CDR1 MDHEN, CDR2 SYDVKM. Trimming cost V 6 bases and J 3 bases; bases outside gene matches: 4. The CDR3 protein is CASSQTSGNYEQYF. The CDR3 DNA reads as TGTGCCAGCAGCCAGACTAGCGGGAACTACGAGCAGTACTTC. Variable domain in full (rest from reference TRBV28 and TRBJ2-7): DVKVTQSSRYLVKRTGEKVFLECVQDMDHENMFWYRQDPGLGLRLIYFSYDVKMKEKGDIPEGYSVSREKKERFSLILESASTNQTSMYLCASSQTSGNYEQYFGPGTRLTVT.

The chain employs TRBV5-1 and TRBJ2-3, with 9 bases identical to TRBD2. V dropped 0 bases and J dropped 5; count of bases not matched to a gene: 7. The length of the CDR3 is 16 residues. Germline assignment: CDR1 SGHRS and CDR2 YFSETQ. The CDR3 spells CASSLVASGVQDTQYF. CDR3 DNA: TGCGCCAGCAGCTTGGTGGCTAGCGGGGTCCAAGATACGCAGTATTTT.

V usage is TRBV19 and J usage is TRBJ2-3; possible D gene TRBD2, 7 bases. The germline gives CDR1 LNHDA, CDR2 SQIVND (reference sequence). V lost 1 base, J lost 2 bases, and 13 bases lay in between. CDR3 size: 16 residues. The CDR3 loop reads CASSIAGGSYTDTQYF. DNA of the CDR3: TGTGCCAGTAGTATAGCGGGGGGCTCTTACACAGATACGCAGTATTTT.